What follows are 8 T cell receptor beta chains derived from one specimen sequenced in a study of T cell responses to AZD1222 COVID-19 vaccine. Sequencing used immunoSEQ multiplex PCR; TCRdb keeps in-frame clones, though not all of them. Of around 140,000 clones listed, 80% to 95% are singletons. Sequencing used peripheral blood, obtained on day 0 of AZD1222 vaccination. These TCRs come from an adult in good health.

The chain carries TRBV10-3 and TRBJ2-3, with 7 positions matching TRBD1. J was trimmed by 3 bases and V by 4 bases; bases with no gene match: 7. The CDR3 extends over 15 amino acids. CDR1 and CDR2 (germline): ENHRY, SYGVKD. The CDR3 protein is CAISGWTGGTDTQYF. CDR3 bases: TGTGCCATCAGTGGATGGACAGGTGGGACAGATACGCAGTATTTT.

This clone came up a few times. The J gene is TRBJ2-1, the V gene TRBV6-5, with 7 positions matching TRBD2. V lost 8 bases to trimming and J lost 0 bases; unmatched junction nucleotides: 4. CDR1 MNHEY and CDR2 SVGAGI come from the germline V gene. This CDR3 comprises 14 residues. CDR3 sequence reads: CASQAGSSYNEQFF. The CDR3, as DNA: TGTGCCAGCCAAGCGGGAAGCTCCTACAATGAGCAGTTCTTC.

The chain carries TRBV6-1 and TRBJ1-1; weak D call: TRBD1 (5 bases). The CDR3 spans 15 residues. Trimming stripped 1 base from V and 5 bases from J, with 14 bases between. Germline loops: CDR1 MNHNS, CDR2 SASEGT. CDR3 amino acids: CASSEGGAGRTEAFF. The CDR3 DNA sequence: TGTGCCAGCAGTGAAGGCGGGGCAGGGAGGACTGAAGCTTTCTTT.

This chain uses TRBV5-1 with TRBJ1-1; D is ambiguous. With 2 bases removed from V and 6 bases from J, the gap between germline ends came to 8 bases. CDR3 length: 12 amino acids. CDR1 is SGHRS and CDR2 is YFSETQ in the germline V gene. CDR3 protein: CASSLSPAEAFF. CDR3 in DNA: TGCGCCAGCAGCTTAAGTCCCGCTGAAGCTTTCTTT. Full variable domain (remainder filled in from reference TRBV5-1 and TRBJ1-1): KAGVTQTPRYLIKTRGQQVTLSCSPISGHRSVSWYQQTPGQGLQFLFEYFSETQRNKGNFPGRFSGRQFSNSRSEMNVSTLELGDSALYLCASSLSPAEAFFGQGTRLTVV.

This chain links TRBV10-2 with TRBJ2-7, with D maybe TRBD1 (5 bases). The CDR3 is 12 residues long. CDR1 WSHSY and CDR2 SAAADI come from the germline V gene. V lost 6 bases and J 3 bases, leaving 9 bases between the germline ends. CDR3 in DNA: TGCGCCAGCAGCGACGACAGCTACGAGCAGTACTTC. Translated, it gives CASSDDSYEQYF.

This chain joins TRBV6-5 and TRBJ1-1; possibly TRBD1 for D (5 bases). The CDR3 sequence is 15 residues long. CDR1 and CDR2 (germline): MNHEY, SVGAGI. V was shortened by 3 bases and J by 3 bases, with 14 bases between the two germline ends. CDR3 nucleotide sequence: TGTGCCAGCAGTTATCGGGGCGCGGGGTACACTGAAGCTTTCTTT. It yields the protein CASSYRGAGYTEAFF.

V gene TRBV11-2 combines with J gene TRBJ2-5; D ambiguous. Germline CDR1 reads SGHAT; CDR2 reads FQNNGV. V dropped 5 bases and J dropped 1 base, with 14 bases sitting between them. The CDR3 loop spans 15 amino acids. In DNA, the CDR3 is TGTGCCAGCAGCGACCGGCGGACCGTCCAAGAGACCCAGTACTTC. Translated, it gives CASSDRRTVQETQYF.

This chain joins TRBV5-1 and TRBJ1-2; D uncertain. The germline V gene has CDR1 SGHRS and CDR2 YFSETQ. This CDR3 has 14 amino acids. V shed 0 bases and J shed 6 bases, with 12 bases lying between them. The DNA of the CDR3 is TGCGCCAGCAGCTTGGCCCAGGAAGGCGATGGCTACACCTTC. This encodes CASSLAQEGDGYTF.